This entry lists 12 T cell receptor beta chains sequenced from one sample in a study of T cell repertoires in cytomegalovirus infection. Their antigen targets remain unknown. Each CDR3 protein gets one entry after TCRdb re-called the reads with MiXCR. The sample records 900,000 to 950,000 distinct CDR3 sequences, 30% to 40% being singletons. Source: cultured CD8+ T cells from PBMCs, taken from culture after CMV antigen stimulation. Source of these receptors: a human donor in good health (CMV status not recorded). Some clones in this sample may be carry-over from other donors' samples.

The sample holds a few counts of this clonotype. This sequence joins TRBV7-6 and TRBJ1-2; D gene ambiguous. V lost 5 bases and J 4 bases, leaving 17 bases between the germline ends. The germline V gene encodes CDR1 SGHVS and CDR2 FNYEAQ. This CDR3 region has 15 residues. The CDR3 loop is CASSPGVGEIYGYTF. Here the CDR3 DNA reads TGTGCCAGCAGCCCTGGAGTGGGAGAGATCTATGGCTACACCTTC.

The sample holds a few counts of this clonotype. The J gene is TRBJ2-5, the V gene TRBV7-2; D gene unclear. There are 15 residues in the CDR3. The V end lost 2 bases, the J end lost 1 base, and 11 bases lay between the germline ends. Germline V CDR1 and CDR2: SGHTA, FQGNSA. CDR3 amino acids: CASSLNQFLQETQYF. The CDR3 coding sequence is TGTGCCAGCAGCTTAAATCAGTTTCTCCAAGAGACCCAGTACTTC.

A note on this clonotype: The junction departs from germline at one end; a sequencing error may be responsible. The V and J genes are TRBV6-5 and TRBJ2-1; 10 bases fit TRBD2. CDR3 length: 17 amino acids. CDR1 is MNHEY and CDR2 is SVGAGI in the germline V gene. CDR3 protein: CANSYSSASGGDNEQFF. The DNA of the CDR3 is TGTGCCAACAGTTACTCCTCCGCTAGCGGGGGTGATAATGAGCAGTTCTTC.

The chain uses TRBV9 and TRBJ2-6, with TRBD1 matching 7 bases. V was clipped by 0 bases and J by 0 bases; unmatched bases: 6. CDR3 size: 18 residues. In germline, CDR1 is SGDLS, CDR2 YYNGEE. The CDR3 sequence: CASSVGEGGHSGANVLTF. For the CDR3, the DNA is TGTGCCAGCAGCGTAGGCGAAGGGGGCCACTCTGGGGCCAACGTCCTGACTTTC.

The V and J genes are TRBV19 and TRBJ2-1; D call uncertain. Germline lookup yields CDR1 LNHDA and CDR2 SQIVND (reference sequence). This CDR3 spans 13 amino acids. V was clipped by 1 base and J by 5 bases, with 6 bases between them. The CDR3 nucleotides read TGTGCCAGTAGTATAGCCAGAAACAATGAGCAGTTCTTC. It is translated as CASSIARNNEQFF. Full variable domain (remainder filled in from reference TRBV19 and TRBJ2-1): DGGITQSPKYLFRKEGQNVTLSCEQNLNHDAMYWYRQDPGQGLRLIYYSQIVNDFQKGDIAEGYSVSREKKESFPLTVTSAQKNPTAFYLCASSIARNNEQFFGPGTRLTVL.

The CDR3 protein is CASSYPGQGIYEQYV. In nucleotides, the CDR3 is TGTGCCAGCAGTTACCCCGGACAGGGGATATACGAGCAGTACGTC. J is TRBJ2-7 and V is TRBV6-2 or TRBV6-3, with 9 bases aligning to TRBD1. CDR3 length: 15 residues. V trimming: 2 bases; J trimming: 4 bases; junction bases outside the gene matches: 6. Germline-derived CDR1 and CDR2 are MNHEY and SVGEGT.

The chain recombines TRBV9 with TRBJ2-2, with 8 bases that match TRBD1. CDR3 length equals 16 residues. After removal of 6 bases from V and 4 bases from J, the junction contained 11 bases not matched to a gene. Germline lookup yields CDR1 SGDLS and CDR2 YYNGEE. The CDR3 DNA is TGTGCCAGCAACAATATCGGACAGGGTGGCACCGGGGAGCTGTTTTTT. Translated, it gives CASNNIGQGGTGELFF.

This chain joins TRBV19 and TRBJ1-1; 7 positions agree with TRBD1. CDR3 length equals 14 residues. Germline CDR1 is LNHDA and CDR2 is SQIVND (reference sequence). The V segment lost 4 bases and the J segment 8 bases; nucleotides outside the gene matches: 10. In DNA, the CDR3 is TGTGCCAGTAGTACTGGGGACAGCCTTTTGGAAGCTTTCTTT. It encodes CASSTGDSLLEAFF.

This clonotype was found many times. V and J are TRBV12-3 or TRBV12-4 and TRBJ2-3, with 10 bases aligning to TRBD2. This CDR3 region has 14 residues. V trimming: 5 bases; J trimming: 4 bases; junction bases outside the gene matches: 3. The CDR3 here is CASSPLAGADTQYF. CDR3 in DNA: TGTGCCAGCAGTCCTCTAGCGGGAGCAGATACGCAGTATTTT.

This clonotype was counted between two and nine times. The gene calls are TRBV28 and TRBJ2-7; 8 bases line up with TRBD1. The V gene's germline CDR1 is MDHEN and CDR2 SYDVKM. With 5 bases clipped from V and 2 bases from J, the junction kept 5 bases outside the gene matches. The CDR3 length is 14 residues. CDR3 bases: TGTGCCAGCAGTCCGGACAGGGTACCCTACGAGCAGTACGTC. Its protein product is CASSPDRVPYEQYV.

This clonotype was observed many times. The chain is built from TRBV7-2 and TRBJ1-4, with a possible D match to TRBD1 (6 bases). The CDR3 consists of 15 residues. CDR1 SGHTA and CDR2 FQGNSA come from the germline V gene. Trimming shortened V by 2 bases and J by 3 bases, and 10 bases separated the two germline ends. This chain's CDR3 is CASSLWGAANEKLFF. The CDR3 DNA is TGTGCCAGCAGCTTATGGGGGGCGGCTAATGAAAAACTGTTTTTT. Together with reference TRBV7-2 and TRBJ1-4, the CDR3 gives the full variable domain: GAGVSQSPSNKVTEKGKDVELRCDPISGHTALYWYRQSLGQGLEFLIYFQGNSAPDKSGLPSDRFSAERTGGSVSTLTIQRTQQEDSAVYLCASSLWGAANEKLFFGSGTQLSVL.

The CDR3 sequence is CASSPGEGKSNEQFF. CDR3 DNA sequence: TGTGCCAGCAGCCCCGGGGAGGGGAAAAGCAATGAGCAGTTCTTC. The chain combines TRBV7-9 with TRBJ2-1; TRBD2 aligns across 7 bases. Germline CDR1 reads SEHNR; CDR2 reads FQNEAQ (reference sequence). CDR3 length equals 15 residues. After removal of 5 bases from V and 6 bases from J, the junction contained 10 bases not matched to a gene. Looking up the rest from reference TRBV7-9 and TRBJ2-1 gives the full variable domain: DTGVSQNPRHKITKRGQNVTFRCDPISEHNRLYWYRQTLGQGPEFLTYFQNEAQLEKSRLLSDRFSAERPKGSFSTLEIQRTEQGDSAMYLCASSPGEGKSNEQFFGPGTRLTVL.